This T cell receptor beta chain stems from a study of blood T cell repertoires in COVID-19. Study overall: Sites in the United States, Italy and Spain provided acute and convalescent COVID-19 samples.

Trimming took off 5 bases at V and 2 bases at J, with 15 bases between the two ends. Germline V gene sequence: CDR1 MNHEY, CDR2 SMNVEV (reference sequence). The CDR3 spans 15 residues. Libraries were prepared by immunoSEQ multiplex PCR; TCRdb keeps only in-frame clonotypes and omits some of them. The sample has about 14,000 clones, roughly 73% seen once. This sequence was found in a man between 65 and 85 years old with acute or convalescent COVID-19. The sample comprised peripheral blood. The V and J genes are TRBV27 and TRBJ1-1; D gene uncertain. Written as DNA, the CDR3 is TGTGCCAGCAGTGGCGGTTTGGGAGCCAACACTGAAGCTTTCTTT. Its protein product is CASSGGLGANTEAFF.